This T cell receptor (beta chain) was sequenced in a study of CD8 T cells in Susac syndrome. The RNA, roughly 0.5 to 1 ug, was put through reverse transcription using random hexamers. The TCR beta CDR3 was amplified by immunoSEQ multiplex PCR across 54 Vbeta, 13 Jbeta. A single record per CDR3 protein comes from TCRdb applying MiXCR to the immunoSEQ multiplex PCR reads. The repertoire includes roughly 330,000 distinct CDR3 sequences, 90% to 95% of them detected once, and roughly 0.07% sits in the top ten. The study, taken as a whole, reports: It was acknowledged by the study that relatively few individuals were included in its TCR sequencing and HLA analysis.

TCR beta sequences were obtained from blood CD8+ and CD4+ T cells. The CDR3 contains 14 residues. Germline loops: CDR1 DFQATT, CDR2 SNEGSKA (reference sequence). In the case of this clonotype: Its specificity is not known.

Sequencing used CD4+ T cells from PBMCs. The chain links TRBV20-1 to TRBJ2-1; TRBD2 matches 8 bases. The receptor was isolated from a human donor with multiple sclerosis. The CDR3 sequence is CSVAGRSSYNEQFF. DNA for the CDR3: TGCAGCGTAGCGGGGCGAAGCTCCTACAATGAGCAGTTCTTC.